Following are 6 T cell receptor beta chains from one sample sequenced in a study of blood T cell repertoires in COVID-19. The assay was immunoSEQ multiplex PCR, and TCRdb's table has in-frame clones only and misses some. The profile shows about 190,000 clones, 65% to 80% of them singletons. The sample was PBMCs or T cells enriched from blood (not recorded which). These receptors all stem from a woman in her fifties or sixties with acute COVID-19.

This clone is a singleton in its sample. V is TRBV9 and J is TRBJ1-1; D remains unclear. This CDR3 region has 14 residues. Between the trimmed V and J ends, which lost 0 bases and 4 bases, there was a span of 10 bases. CDR1 is SGDLS and CDR2 is YYNGEE in the germline V gene. CDR3 loop: CASSVEGWATEAFF. CDR3 DNA sequence: TGTGCCAGCAGCGTAGAAGGATGGGCCACTGAAGCTTTCTTT.

This chain links TRBV19 with TRBJ1-2; TRBD1 matches at 7 bases. CDR1 LNHDA and CDR2 SQIVND come from the germline V gene (reference sequence). This CDR3 has 15 residues. V lost 1 base, J lost 4 bases, and 6 bases stayed unmatched. The CDR3 bases are TGTGCCAGTAGTATAGCAGAGGGACAGAGCTATGGCTACACCTTC. This translates into CASSIAEGQSYGYTF. Full variable domain (outside the CDR3, taken from reference TRBV19 and TRBJ1-2): DGGITQSPKYLFRKEGQNVTLSCEQNLNHDAMYWYRQDPGQGLRLIYYSQIVNDFQKGDIAEGYSVSREKKESFPLTVTSAQKNPTAFYLCASSIAEGQSYGYTFGSGTRLTVV.

The chain joins TRBV5-1 to TRBJ1-6; tentative D call: TRBD1 (5 bases). The CDR3 loop spans 14 amino acids. Germline CDR1 SGHRS, CDR2 YFSETQ. With 3 bases removed from V and 10 bases from J, the gap between germline ends came to 14 bases. The CDR3 is CASSSGTDASPLHF. The CDR3 DNA reads TGCGCCAGCAGCTCCGGGACTGATGCCTCACCCCTCCACTTT.

The chain employs TRBV19 and TRBJ1-2, with 8 bases matching TRBD1. Germline trimming cut 3 bases from V and 7 bases from J; bases unmatched to any gene: 13. The CDR3 runs 16 residues. The germline gives CDR1 LNHDA, CDR2 SQIVND (reference sequence). DNA for the CDR3: TGTGCCAGTAGTATGAGGGTTTCGGGCAGGGGGCTTGGCTACACCTTC. This gives the protein CASSMRVSGRGLGYTF.

V usage is TRBV9 and J usage is TRBJ2-5, with TRBD1 matching over 9 bases. The CDR3 is made up of 14 amino acids. Trimming took 4 bases from V and 5 from J; bases not matched to a gene: 6. Germline V gives CDR1 SGDLS, CDR2 YYNGEE. The CDR3 DNA sequence: TGTGCCAGCAGCCCCCGACAGGGGGACGAGACCCAGTACTTC. Translated: CASSPRQGDETQYF.

This clone was seen more than once but under ten times. The chain links TRBV5-6 to TRBJ2-1; D is ambiguous. Trimming removed 1 base from V and 7 bases from J, with 3 bases in between. The V gene's germline CDR1 is SGHDT and CDR2 YYEEEE. The CDR3 extends over 11 amino acids. The CDR3 sequence is CASSLLNEQFF. The CDR3 DNA sequence: TGTGCCAGCAGCTTGCTTAATGAGCAGTTCTTC.